The source of this TCR beta chain is a study of T cells in Graves' hyperthyroidism and ophthalmopathy. General study points: Appearing also in blood were most of the thyroid clonotypes expanded above 0.001.

Amplification yielded TCR beta CDR3 regions, with RNA transcripts as the source. HTBI primers drove first-round RT-PCR of the TCR CDR3. TCRdb re-called the multiplex PCR reads through MiXCR, storing one row per CDR3 protein. The sample gives hundreds of thousands of distinct CDR3 sequences, 15% to 20% of which show up once; over 15% is in the top ten. Lactation, pregnancy, other autoimmune disease or uncontrolled infection excluded patients. This clonotype was seen repeatedly, ten times or more. Its antigen remains unidentified. The CDR3 runs to 12 residues. V was pared by 5 bases and J by 2 bases, with 7 bases between. Per the germline V gene, CDR1 is LNHNV and CDR2 is YYDKDF (reference sequence).

V usage is TRBV15 and J usage is TRBJ2-7; D unresolved. The receptor was isolated from a woman aged 45-59 years with Graves' hyperthyroidism that later progressed to Graves' ophthalmopathy. Sequenced: blood. DNA of the CDR3: TGTGCCACCAGCGACCAGACCTACGAGCAGTACTTC. Translation gives CATSDQTYEQYF.